This TCR beta chain was recovered during a study of T cell repertoires in cytomegalovirus infection. Each CDR3 protein gets one entry after TCRdb re-called the reads with MiXCR. The table lists 200,000 to 300,000 distinct CDR3 sequences, 8% to 9.5% of them singletons, with roughly 15% in the top ten. This clonotype was observed at least ten times. Germline V CDR1 and CDR2: SGHVS, FQNEAQ. V was pared by 5 bases and J by 7 bases, with 15 bases between. CDR3 length equals 14 residues. This clonotype was obtained from a human donor in good health (CMV status not recorded). Some clones in this sample may be carry-over from other donors' samples. This chain connects TRBV7-8 to TRBJ1-5, with D hard to call. The specimen was PBMCs. This chain's CDR3 is CASSLNQDLQPQHF. The CDR3 region has the DNA TGTGCCAGCAGCCTAAACCAGGACCTACAGCCCCAGCATTTT.